This T cell receptor beta chain was observed in a study of CD8+ T cells in alopecia areata. Whole-study findings and limits: Lesional scalp displayed greater clonality than normal scalp, most notably in alopecia totalis/universalis.

RNA was isolated and reverse transcribed to cDNA, the sequencing template. Profiling relied on immunoSEQ multiplex PCR, and the TCRdb table lists in-frame clones only, not all of them. The repertoire holds some 170,000 clones, with approximately 70% as singletons. Trimming shortened V by 8 bases and J by 5 bases, and 26 bases separated the two germline ends. This CDR3 region has 17 residues. CDR1 SNHLY and CDR2 FYNNEI come from the germline V gene. This clone was seen only once. The antigen remains undetermined. Alopecia areata patients provided lesional scalp punch biopsies and peripheral blood. The starting material was CD8+ T cells sorted from blood, obtained at week 0. This clonotype originated in a human donor with alopecia areata. J is TRBJ2-3 and V is TRBV2, with D perhaps matching TRBD1 (6 bases). CDR3 sequence: CASLGTRYRVLVDTQYF. The CDR3 nucleotides read TGTGCCAGCCTAGGGACACGGTACAGGGTTTTGGTAGATACGCAGTATTTT. The full variable domain, with the rest looked up from reference TRBV2 and TRBJ2-3, is EPEVTQTPSHQVTQMGQEVILRCVPISNHLYFYWYRQILGQKVEFLVSFYNNEISEKSEIFDDQFSVERPDGSNFTLKIRSTKLEDSAMYFCASLGTRYRVLVDTQYFGPGTRLTVL.